These 10 T cell receptor beta chains originate from one sample sequenced in a study of shared clonotypes between healthy human individuals. The repertoire was sequenced with immunoSEQ multiplex PCR; TCRdb's copy has only in-frame clones and lacks some. The table shows about 2 million clones, with roughly 95% occurring only once. Only CD45RO-negative cells positively selected for CCR7 counted as naive CD8 cells, so terminally differentiated effector memory CD45RA+ cells were excluded. Sequenced: naive CD8+ T cells sorted from blood. All receptors come from a young man in good health.

This chain links TRBV27 with TRBJ2-2; D remains unclear. Germline assignment: CDR1 MNHEY and CDR2 SMNVEV (reference sequence). The V end lost 4 bases, the J end lost 5 bases, and 20 bases lay between the germline ends. The CDR3 totals 17 residues. DNA of the CDR3: TGTGCCAGCAGTTCTCCCCGGGCCACGGGTGGGACCGGGGAGCTGTTTTTT. It is translated as CASSSPRATGGTGELFF.

V is TRBV7-2 and J is TRBJ2-7, with D uncertain. Germline V gene sequence: CDR1 SGHTA, CDR2 FQGNSA. This CDR3 has 12 amino acids. Trimming cost V 2 bases and J 3 bases, with 5 bases left between them. CDR3 in amino acids: CASSLWSYEQYF. The CDR3 coding sequence is TGTGCCAGCAGCTTATGGAGCTACGAGCAGTACTTC.

In the case of this clone: The same CDR3 also results from other DNA sequences found in this sample. The rearrangement joins TRBV4-1 to TRBJ2-5; D might be TRBD1 (6 bases). Germline V gene data show CDR1 as MGHRA and CDR2 as YSYEKL. V gave up 0 bases and J gave up 2 bases, with 7 bases separating them. The CDR3 is 14 amino acids. The DNA for the CDR3 is TGCGCCAGCAGCCAAGATACAGGGCAAGAGACCCAGTACTTC. Translation: CASSQDTGQETQYF.

The CDR3 DNA reads as TGTGCCAGTAGTATTGTGACGGAGAACACCGGGGAGCTGTTTTTT. Translated, it gives CASSIVTENTGELFF. V is TRBV19 and J is TRBJ2-2, with D unclear. The CDR3 has 15 amino acids. Trimming stripped 3 bases from V and 1 base from J, with 9 bases between. Germline V CDR1 and CDR2: LNHDA, SQIVND (reference sequence).

Worth noting for this clone: Other DNA sequences in this specimen translate into the identical CDR3. The genes are TRBV13 and TRBJ2-7, with D possibly being TRBD1 (5 bases). Germline V gene lookup returns CDR1 PRHDT and CDR2 FYEKMQ (reference sequence). The V and J ends lost 0 bases and 4 bases respectively, with 7 bases between them. The CDR3 is 13 residues long. The CDR3 reads CASSLGRGYEQYF. In DNA form, the CDR3 reads TGTGCCAGCAGCTTAGGTAGGGGTTACGAGCAGTACTTC. Supplemented by reference TRBV13 and TRBJ2-7, the full variable domain reads AAGVIQSPRHLIKEKRETATLKCYPIPRHDTVYWYQQGPGQDPQFLISFYEKMQSDKGSIPDRFSAQQFSDYHSELNMSSLELGDSALYFCASSLGRGYEQYFGPGTRLTVT.

This chain uses TRBV6-5 with TRBJ2-7; 7 bases align to TRBD1. CDR1 and CDR2 from the germline V gene are MNHEY and SVGAGI. Unmatched junction bases numbered 10, after V lost 5 bases and J lost 3 bases. This CDR3 is built from 15 residues. CDR3 DNA: TGTGCCAGCAGTAACCGGGACAGAGGTTTCTACGAGCAGTACTTC. Amino acid sequence: CASSNRDRGFYEQYF.

The rearrangement joins TRBV7-8 to TRBJ2-1; D remains unclear. The CDR3 runs 13 residues. Germline V gene sequence: CDR1 SGHVS, CDR2 FQNEAQ. The V end lost 3 bases, the J end lost 7 bases, and 10 bases lay between the germline ends. This CDR3 is CASSFDSNNEQFF. The CDR3 nucleotides read TGTGCCAGCAGCTTTGATTCGAATAATGAGCAGTTCTTC.

The chain joins TRBV5-4 to TRBJ2-7, with D possibly matching TRBD2 (5 bases). Trimming stripped 0 bases from V and 5 bases from J, with 9 bases between. Germline V gene data show CDR1 as SGHNT and CDR2 as YYREEE (reference sequence). This CDR3 contains 13 residues. CDR3 region: CASSLAEGHEQYF. Here the CDR3 DNA reads TGTGCCAGCAGCTTGGCCGAGGGCCACGAGCAGTACTTC. Using reference TRBV5-4 and TRBJ2-7 for the parts outside the CDR3, the full variable domain is ETGVTQSPTHLIKTRGQQVTLRCSSQSGHNTVSWYQQALGQGPQFIFQYYREEENGRGNFPPRFSGLQFPNYSSELNVNALELDDSALYLCASSLAEGHEQYFGPGTRLTVT.

This rearrangement joins TRBV9 to TRBJ1-6; D is ambiguous. V lost 4 bases to trimming and J lost 6 bases, with 11 bases between them. Germline-derived CDR1 and CDR2 are SGDLS and YYNGEE. The CDR3 runs to 14 residues. CDR3 DNA: TGTGCCAGCAGCCTAACTGGAGTTAATTCACCCCTCCACTTT. The encoded protein is CASSLTGVNSPLHF. Full variable domain (missing parts from reference TRBV9 and TRBJ1-6): DSGVTQTPKHLITATGQRVTLRCSPRSGDLSVYWYQQSLDQGLQFLIQYYNGEERAKGNILERFSAQQFPDLHSELNLSSLELGDSALYFCASSLTGVNSPLHFGNGTRLTVT.

CDR3 loop: CASRPYTGSSGNTIYF. The CDR3 DNA reads as TGTGCCAGTAGACCCTACACGGGCTCCTCTGGAAACACCATATATTTT. This chain connects TRBV28 to TRBJ1-3; D is unresolved. V was clipped by 9 bases and J by 0 bases, with 18 bases between them. The CDR3 is made up of 16 amino acids. Germline V CDR1 and CDR2: MDHEN, SYDVKM.